The entry that follows covers one TCR beta chain sequence. This clone's antigen is unknown. No per-base quality is available; no much larger clone lies one base away. This record comes from a study of blood T cell repertoires in COVID-19 (dated by TCRdb to 2020 to 2022). In the study overall: Samples from collaborators originated in the United States, Italy and Spain and spanned both the acute and convalescent phases of COVID-19. The prospective study material was composed of cDNA or gDNA derived from T cells, B-cell-depleted T cells, or PBMCs. Subjects who had been exposed to COVID-19, were actively infected with it, or had recovered from it provided the deeply sampled blood TCRbeta repertoires that made up the dataset. The repertoires were released in a freely available public database meant as a resource for research on the immune response to SARS-CoV-2. The samples were drawn from two sources: the first 160 participants of the ongoing ImmuneRACE study, and 950 to 1,500 subjects contributed by 6 global collaborators. A de-identified subject ID, COVID-19 status, age in years and sex were almost always included in the sample metadata. Where available, HLA class I and class II types were obtained from metadata supplied by the sample provider rather than from assay-based typing. Beyond this particular receptor, the publication reports: The quantity of clinical and demographic metadata differed by source and by participant and was supplied without curation.

V trim: 3 bases; J trim: 1 base; unmatched bases: 9. Via the germline V gene (reference sequence), CDR1 is LNHDA and CDR2 SQIVND. The CDR3 goes from the cysteine to the phenylalanine over 17 residues. The entry retains the CDR3 DNA only, 51 bases that are in frame from base 1. The collaborating institutions used their own protocols to collect whole blood in K2EDTA tubes. For TCRbeta analysis, collaborator samples were shipped as frozen whole blood, as isolated PBMCs, or as DNA extracted from either sample type. TCRbeta CDR3 regions were amplified from genomic DNA using the immunoSEQ Assay, a bias-controlled multiplex PCR. As for the authors' bioinformatics: The number of nucleated cells in each sample was estimated by amplification of reference gene primers within the assay. To quantify the absolute abundance of each unique TCRbeta CDR3 rearrangement, sequence reads were collapsed and filtered. For each sample, productive Simpson clonality was calculated as the square root of Simpson's diversity index over productive rearrangements. TCRdb carries this immuneACCESS record with in-frame sequences only. Its versions omit some clonotypes, under half of them owing to an unresolved V gene in the studies checked, with the rest unexplained. Clonal size and the V and J genes are those of that table, whereas D and trimming came from the DNA. The sample contains about 50,000 clones, over 90% of them found a single time. The ten largest make up around 9.7% of the sample.

The sequenced sample consisted of peripheral blood. Recombination connected TRBV19 to TRBJ1-1; TRBD1 agrees with 9 junctional bases. This TCR was recovered from an elderly woman with acute or convalescent COVID-19. The DNA sequence is given as TGTGCCAGTAGTATGGTAAGGGGACAGGGAGGGAACACTGAAGCTTTCTTT. This is translated as CASSMVRGQGGNTEAFF. Beyond the CDR3, the reference TRBV19 and TRBJ1-1 genes provide the residues; the full variable domain reads: DGGITQSPKYLFRKEGQNVTLSCEQNLNHDAMYWYRQDPGQGLRLIYYSQIVNDFQKGDIAEGYSVSREKKESFPLTVTSAQKNPTAFYLCASSMVRGQGGNTEAFFGQGTRLTVV.